This T cell receptor beta chain is from a study of graft-versus-host responses after intestinal transplantation. The assay was immunoSEQ multiplex PCR, and TCRdb's table has in-frame clones only and misses some. The sample contains 40,000 to 55,000 clones, roughly 95% of which appear only once. The CDR3 spans 16 residues. The ends lost 3 bases at V and 1 base at J; junction bases unmatched: 7. Germline V CDR1 and CDR2: SGHAT, FQNNGV. About this clone: Its antigen is as yet unknown.

The TCR sequence derives from a human donor who was the organ donor for an intestinal transplant. The J gene is TRBJ2-7, the V gene TRBV11-2; 9 bases match TRBD1. The specimen comprised unstimulated CD8+ T cells sorted from spleen or lymph node cells, sampled before transplant. CDR3 coding DNA: TGTGCCAGCAGCTTCCCTGACAGGGGGTCATCCTACGAGCAGTACTTC. Its translation is CASSFPDRGSSYEQYF.